The next 16 T cell receptor beta chains were all read from a single sample in a study of blood T cell repertoires in COVID-19. Generated by immunoSEQ multiplex PCR, the TCRdb table keeps only in-frame clones and is missing some. The sample shows fewer than 200,000 clones, roughly 88% of them seen only once. Input material: peripheral blood. These receptors all come from a man between 18 and 29 years old with COVID-19, enrolled during active disease.

The chain links TRBV29-1 to TRBJ2-2, with TRBD2 matching 13 bases. CDR3 length: 16 residues. V trimming: 6 bases; J trimming: 4 bases; junction bases outside the gene matches: 8. Germline V gene data show CDR1 as SQVTM and CDR2 as ANQGSEA. In nucleotides, the CDR3 is TGCAGCGTCGTACTAGCGGGAGGGCCGAGCACCGGGGAGCTGTTTTTT. Amino acid sequence: CSVVLAGGPSTGELFF.

V is TRBV6-1 and J is TRBJ1-1, with a tentative D call TRBD1 (5 bases). V lost 3 bases and J lost 7, with 9 bases in between. Germline V gene sequence: CDR1 MNHNS, CDR2 SASEGT. The CDR3 extends over 12 amino acids. CDR3 sequence: CASSDRQFEAFF. The CDR3 bases are TGTGCCAGCAGTGACAGACAGTTTGAAGCTTTCTTT.

The rearrangement links TRBV25-1 to TRBJ2-7; 8 positions agree with TRBD2. Germline assignment: CDR1 MGHDK and CDR2 SYGVNS. This CDR3 is built from 15 residues. V shed 5 bases and J 3 bases; nucleotides not matched to a gene: 9. The CDR3 DNA follows: TGTGCCAGCAGTAGAACCGGGACTAGTAACTACGAGCAGTACTTC. Translation: CASSRTGTSNYEQYF.

The V call is TRBV7-6, the J call TRBJ1-2; maybe TRBD1 (5 bases). Trimming shortened V by 4 bases and J by 7 bases, and 19 bases separated the two germline ends. This CDR3 contains 15 residues. Per germline, CDR1 SGHVS and CDR2 FNYEAQ. The CDR3 protein is CASSSGQSKLGGYTF. In nucleotides, the CDR3 is TGTGCCAGCAGCTCCGGACAATCAAAGCTCGGTGGCTACACCTTC.

This clone was observed once. J is TRBJ2-1 and V is TRBV3-1 (or the pseudogene TRBV3-2); D is undetermined. The V and J ends lost 1 base and 5 bases respectively, with 3 bases between them. The length of the CDR3 is 12 residues. CDR1 and CDR2 from the germline V gene are LGHDT and YNNKEL (reference sequence). The CDR3 loop is CASSQVNNEQFF. DNA for the CDR3: TGTGCCAGCAGCCAAGTAAACAATGAGCAGTTCTTC.

The chain has TRBV28 and TRBJ2-3, with 10 bases that match TRBD1. The CDR3 has 16 amino acids. Germline CDR1 MDHEN, CDR2 SYDVKM. Trimming cost V 3 bases and J 3 bases; bases outside gene matches: 6. The CDR3 region is CASSLGQGLKTDTQYF. The CDR3 DNA sequence: TGTGCCAGCAGTTTGGGACAGGGGCTTAAAACAGATACGCAGTATTTT.

The CDR3 here is CASSLLPRGSYNEQFF. The CDR3 coding sequence is TGTGCCAGCAGCCTTCTTCCGCGGGGGTCCTACAATGAGCAGTTCTTC. This chain connects TRBV7-8 to TRBJ2-1, with 7 nucleotides matching TRBD2. CDR1 is SGHVS, CDR2 FQNEAQ, per germline. The CDR3 loop spans 16 amino acids. Germline trimming cut 5 bases from V and 1 base from J; bases unmatched to any gene: 8.

The chain links TRBV3-1 (or the pseudogene TRBV3-2) to TRBJ1-6, with 9 bases matching TRBD1. Losses at the gene ends were 4 bases for V and 8 bases for J; bases not matched to a gene: 9. The CDR3 covers 16 residues. Germline assignment: CDR1 LGHDT and CDR2 YNNKEL (reference sequence). CDR3 nucleotide sequence: TGTGCCAGCAGCCCTGCGGGACAGGGACCCTATTCACCCCTCCACTTT. Protein product: CASSPAGQGPYSPLHF.

The chain uses TRBV7-9 and TRBJ2-7, with TRBD1 matching 9 bases. The CDR3 has 14 amino acids. Per germline, CDR1 SEHNR and CDR2 FQNEAQ (reference sequence). J lost 4 bases, V lost 4 bases, and 5 bases had no gene match. The CDR3 DNA is TGTGCCAGCAGCTCCCGGACAGGGGAATACGAGCAGTACTTC. It yields the protein CASSSRTGEYEQYF.

This sequence joins TRBV16 and TRBJ2-1; 12 bases are shared with TRBD2. In germline, CDR1 is KGHSY, CDR2 FQNENV. The CDR3 is 15 amino acids. V trimming: 4 bases; J trimming: 8 bases; junction bases outside the gene matches: 6. In nucleotides, the CDR3 is TGTGCCAGCAGCCCTCGGACTAGCGGGACCCATGAGCAGTTCTTC. It specifies CASSPRTSGTHEQFF.

The chain recombines TRBV28 with TRBJ2-2; 9 nucleotides line up with TRBD1. This CDR3 has 13 residues. CDR1 and CDR2 (germline): MDHEN, SYDVKM. The ends lost 6 bases at V and 4 bases at J; junction bases unmatched: 0. The CDR3 DNA reads as TGTGCCAGCAGGACAGGGGGCACCGGGGAGCTGTTTTTT. Encoded protein: CASRTGGTGELFF.

The V gene is TRBV27, the J gene TRBJ2-7; 7 positions agree with TRBD2. The junction had 14 bases not matched to a gene; V was cut back by 2 bases and J by 4 bases. CDR3 length: 17 amino acids. CDR1 is MNHEY and CDR2 is SMNVEV in the germline V gene (reference sequence). CDR3 DNA: TGTGCCAGCAGTTTACACCTCCCTGGCGGGAGTAGTTACGAGCAGTACTTC. Its protein product is CASSLHLPGGSSYEQYF.

This clone has only one observation. The V gene is TRBV12-3 or TRBV12-4, the J gene TRBJ1-2; perhaps TRBD1 as D (5 bases). Trimming took off 2 bases at V and 6 bases at J, with 7 bases between the two ends. The CDR3 covers 12 residues. CDR3 coding DNA: TGTGCCAGCAGTTTAACCAGGGATGGCTACACCTTC. This sequence encodes CASSLTRDGYTF.

This sequence joins TRBV19 and TRBJ2-7, with 12 bases aligning to TRBD2. The CDR3 contains 17 residues. From germline, CDR1 is LNHDA and CDR2 SQIVND (reference sequence). Losses at the gene ends were 1 base for V and 7 bases for J; bases not matched to a gene: 11. DNA of the CDR3: TGTGCCAGTAGTATAGCCCCAACTAGCGGGAGGACGACTGAGCAGTACTTC. Amino acid sequence: CASSIAPTSGRTTEQYF.

The chain is built from TRBV9 and TRBJ2-2, with a tentative D call TRBD2 (6 bases). Germline lookup yields CDR1 SGDLS and CDR2 YYNGEE. The germline V and J ends were trimmed by 3 bases and 8 bases, with 14 bases remaining between them. This CDR3 region has 14 residues. CDR3 in DNA: TGTGCCAGCAGCGCCCAAACACTAGCTGGGGAGCTGTTTTTT. Its translation is CASSAQTLAGELFF.

The rearrangement joins TRBV4-1 to TRBJ2-7; weak D call: TRBD1 (6 bases). Germline V gene sequence: CDR1 MGHRA, CDR2 YSYEKL. Trimming cost V 4 bases and J 4 bases, with 11 bases left between them. This CDR3 contains 13 residues. The chain's CDR3 is CASSLPGAYEQYF. Written as DNA, the CDR3 is TGCGCCAGCAGCCTCCCAGGGGCATACGAGCAGTACTTC.